Following are 18 T cell receptor beta chains from one sample sequenced in a study of OX40 agonist ivuxolimab in advanced cancers. Data came from immunoSEQ multiplex PCR; TCRdb stores just in-frame clones and leaves some out. Seen here are approximately 74,000 clones, 85% observed once, and the top ten hold less than 0.65%. Sequenced here: CD4+ or CD8+ T cells sorted from blood, sampled in a trial of the OX40 agonist ivuxolimab. These receptors were collected from an adult with an advanced solid tumor such as melanoma, head and neck, liver or kidney cancer.

This chain joins TRBV7-2 and TRBJ1-2, with TRBD1 matching over 9 bases. The CDR3 is 13 residues long. Germline lookup yields CDR1 SGHTA and CDR2 FQGNSA. V gave up 4 bases and J gave up 7 bases; unmatched junction bases: 4. CDR3 protein: CASSYRDRAGYTF. The CDR3 DNA reads as TGTGCCAGCAGCTACCGGGACAGGGCTGGCTACACCTTC.

The chain has TRBV20-1 and TRBJ2-1; D is uncertain. CDR1 and CDR2 (germline): DFQATT, SNEGSKA (reference sequence). The CDR3 runs to 11 residues. The CDR3 is CSGRFTGEQFF. CDR3 sequence (DNA): TGCAGCGGCAGGTTCACCGGGGAGCAGTTCTTC.

V is TRBV18 and J is TRBJ1-2; 8 bases are shared with TRBD1. With 2 bases clipped from V and 4 bases from J, the junction kept 6 bases outside the gene matches. Looked up from germline, CDR1 is KGHSH and CDR2 is LQKENI. There are 15 residues in the CDR3. DNA for the CDR3: TGTGCCAGCTCACCAGGACAGGGAGCGAGCTATGGCTACACCTTC. Amino acid sequence: CASSPGQGASYGYTF.

The chain couples TRBV2 to TRBJ2-3; TRBD2 aligns across 7 bases. The CDR3 has 15 residues. V dropped 7 bases and J dropped 0; count of bases not matched to a gene: 7. Germline lookup yields CDR1 SNHLY and CDR2 FYNNEI. The CDR3 sequence is CASKGGGTSTDTQYF. The CDR3 nucleotides read TGTGCCAGCAAGGGCGGGGGAACTAGCACAGATACGCAGTATTTT. The whole variable domain, remainder taken from reference TRBV2 and TRBJ2-3, is EPEVTQTPSHQVTQMGQEVILRCVPISNHLYFYWYRQILGQKVEFLVSFYNNEISEKSEIFDDQFSVERPDGSNFTLKIRSTKLEDSAMYFCASKGGGTSTDTQYFGPGTRLTVL.

V usage is TRBV28 and J usage is TRBJ1-6, with D maybe TRBD1 (6 bases). The CDR3 covers 16 residues. V lost 7 bases and J lost 2, with 15 bases in between. Germline assignment: CDR1 MDHEN and CDR2 SYDVKM. The CDR3 sequence: CASTLQGLTYNSPLHF. In nucleotides, the CDR3 is TGTGCCAGCACCTTACAGGGATTGACCTATAATTCACCCCTCCACTTT. Full variable domain (outside the CDR3, taken from reference TRBV28 and TRBJ1-6): DVKVTQSSRYLVKRTGEKVFLECVQDMDHENMFWYRQDPGLGLRLIYFSYDVKMKEKGDIPEGYSVSREKKERFSLILESASTNQTSMYLCASTLQGLTYNSPLHFGNGTRLTVT.

The J gene is TRBJ1-2, the V gene TRBV6-5; unclear D gene. Germline values: CDR1 MNHEY, CDR2 SVGAGI. The CDR3 spans 14 residues. V lost 6 bases to trimming and J lost 7 bases, with 18 bases between them. CDR3 loop: CASSRPPGLGGYTF. CDR3 DNA sequence: TGTGCCAGCAGCAGACCCCCGGGGTTGGGTGGCTACACCTTC.

This clone was picked up a small number of times. This chain uses TRBV7-9 with TRBJ2-5; D possibly uses TRBD1 or TRBD2 (5 bases each). Germline V gives CDR1 SEHNR, CDR2 FQNEAQ (reference sequence). The length of the CDR3 is 16 residues. V dropped 6 bases and J dropped 3 bases, with 20 bases sitting between them. The CDR3 spells CASSRLGGRAKETQYF. In DNA, the CDR3 is TGTGCCAGCAGTCGTCTTGGGGGAAGGGCCAAAGAGACCCAGTACTTC.

The V gene is TRBV6-1, the J gene TRBJ1-2, with D hard to call. Trimming shortened V by 2 bases and J by 5 bases, and 9 bases separated the two germline ends. The CDR3 sequence is 13 residues long. Germline CDR1 is MNHNS and CDR2 is SASEGT. CDR3 loop: CASSEYSDYGYTF. The CDR3 coding sequence is TGTGCCAGCAGTGAATACAGCGATTATGGCTACACCTTC.

In its sample, this clone was seen once. This chain uses TRBV5-4 with TRBJ2-7, with 7 positions matching TRBD1. Per the germline V gene, CDR1 is SGHNT and CDR2 is YYREEE (reference sequence). With 0 bases clipped from V and 0 bases from J, the junction kept 3 bases outside the gene matches. The CDR3 runs 15 residues. The CDR3 region is CASSLGQGDSYEQYF. The CDR3 DNA reads as TGTGCCAGCAGCTTGGGGCAGGGGGACTCCTACGAGCAGTACTTC.

V is TRBV4-3 and J is TRBJ2-3, with D unresolved. V shed 0 bases and J shed 6 bases, with 10 bases lying between them. Germline-derived CDR1 and CDR2 are LGHNA and YSLEER. The CDR3 consists of 14 residues. CDR3 sequence (DNA): TGCGCCAGCAGCCAAGAATCCTGGGCGGATACGCAGTATTTT. Protein sequence: CASSQESWADTQYF.

This sequence joins TRBV6-6 and TRBJ2-7, with 10 bases fitting TRBD1. Germline V gene sequence: CDR1 MNHNY, CDR2 SVGAGI (reference sequence). V dropped 5 bases and J dropped 4; count of bases not matched to a gene: 5. The CDR3 sequence is 14 residues long. This CDR3 reads CASSIGQGGYEQYF. In DNA, the CDR3 is TGTGCCAGCAGTATAGGACAGGGGGGATACGAGCAGTACTTC.

The chain joins TRBV7-8 to TRBJ1-6; 7 bases match TRBD1. Germline assignment: CDR1 SGHVS and CDR2 FQNEAQ. The CDR3 is made up of 16 amino acids. Unmatched junction bases numbered 10, after V lost 1 base and J lost 10 bases. CDR3 protein: CASSLGRQGLGSPLHF. The CDR3 coding sequence is TGTGCCAGCAGCTTAGGACGACAGGGTTTAGGCTCACCCCTCCACTTT.

The chain recombines TRBV29-1 with TRBJ2-3; weak D call: TRBD2 (6 bases). Germline V gene lookup returns CDR1 SQVTM and CDR2 ANQGSEA. Trimming removed 4 bases at V and 4 bases at J, with 9 bases between. The CDR3 runs 12 residues. CDR3 in amino acids: CSVVPGADTQYF. DNA for the CDR3: TGCAGCGTTGTCCCGGGAGCAGATACGCAGTATTTT.

The chain combines TRBV7-6 with TRBJ2-5; 10 bases fit TRBD1. CDR1 and CDR2 (germline): SGHVS, FNYEAQ. V was clipped by 1 base and J by 1 base; unmatched bases: 3. The CDR3 runs to 16 residues. This chain's CDR3 is CASSLGQGAGQETQYF. CDR3 nucleotide sequence: TGTGCCAGCAGCTTAGGACAGGGGGCGGGCCAAGAGACCCAGTACTTC. Using reference TRBV7-6 and TRBJ2-5 for the parts outside the CDR3, the full variable domain is GAGVSQSPRYKVTKRGQDVALRCDPISGHVSLYWYRQALGQGPEFLTYFNYEAQQDKSGLPNDRFSAERPEGSISTLTIQRTEQRDSAMYRCASSLGQGAGQETQYFGPGTRLLVL.

The genes are TRBV10-2 and TRBJ2-3, with D hard to call. V lost 0 bases and J lost 4, with 11 bases in between. This CDR3 contains 15 residues. The germline V gene has CDR1 WSHSY and CDR2 SAAADI. The DNA for the CDR3 is TGCGCCAGCAGTGAGTCCCTGAATCGGGCAGATACGCAGTATTTT. It is translated as CASSESLNRADTQYF.

J is TRBJ2-4 and V is TRBV7-2; no firm D call. The CDR3 covers 12 residues. CDR1 is SGHTA and CDR2 is FQGNSA in the germline V gene. Trimming removed 5 bases at V and 9 bases at J, with 11 bases between. The CDR3 sequence: CASSEETGIQYF. DNA for the CDR3: TGTGCCAGCAGCGAGGAAACGGGCATTCAGTACTTC.

The chain has TRBV4-1 and TRBJ2-3; TRBD1 agrees at 10 bases. In germline, CDR1 is MGHRA, CDR2 YSYEKL. The CDR3 length is 16 residues. V was clipped by 4 bases and J by 4 bases; unmatched bases: 8. In DNA, the CDR3 is TGCGCCAGCAGCCTACCGGGACAGGGGAGGGCAGATACGCAGTATTTT. Protein: CASSLPGQGRADTQYF.

CDR3 sequence: CASSLLGRQAFF. The CDR3 DNA reads as TGTGCCAGCAGCTTGTTAGGGAGGCAAGCTTTCTTT. This sequence joins TRBV5-6 and TRBJ1-1; D gene uncertain. V was clipped by 1 base and J by 9 bases, with 10 bases between them. Germline CDR1 SGHDT, CDR2 YYEEEE. This CDR3 is 12 amino acids long.